The rows below give T cell receptor beta chains drawn from one sample of a study of cytomegalovirus exposure and HLA in healthy donors. Profiled with immunoSEQ multiplex PCR; TCRdb holds only in-frame clones, not every one. The data contain about 100,000 clones, 78% of them singletons. The sample comprised PBMCs. The receptors originated from a woman aged 55-70 years in good health and CMV-seronegative. Each CDR3 is given with its conserved first and last residue. The D gene is left open where the match is weak. The listing skips clone size in some rows; elsewhere it reads once, few, many or a size class.

v_gene	d_gene	abundance	j_gene	CDR3nt	CDR3aa
TRBV6-5	-	-	TRBJ2-5	TGTGCCAGCAGTTACTCTAAAAGAGAATACCAAGAGACCCAGTACTTC	CASSYSKREYQETQYF
TRBV7-9	-	-	TRBJ1-1	TGTGCCAGCAGCTTCGAGGGTACTGAAGCTTTCTTT	CASSFEGTEAFF
TRBV5-6	TRBD1	-	TRBJ1-1	TGTGCCAGCAGCTTTACGGGACAGCTCATGAACACTGAAGCTTTCTTT	CASSFTGQLMNTEAFF
TRBV9	-	once	TRBJ1-1	TGTGCCAGCAGCCCCCAGGGACTCACTGAAGCTTTCTTT	CASSPQGLTEAFF
TRBV6-5	-	-	TRBJ1-1	TGTGCCAGCAGAGGGACTAACACGGGCACTGAAGCTTTCTTT	CASRGTNTGTEAFF
TRBV2	TRBD1	-	TRBJ2-7	TGTGCCAGCAGCAGCCGAAGGACAGGGGGGGGCGAGCAGTACTTC	CASSSRRTGGGEQYF
TRBV12-5	-	-	TRBJ2-5	TGTGCTAGTGGCTTGGGGGCAGGAGAGACCCAGTACTTC	CASGLGAGETQYF
TRBV4-1	-	-	TRBJ1-5	TGCGCCAGCAGCCAAGATCTTAGTCGTGATCAGCCCCAGCATTTT	CASSQDLSRDQPQHF
TRBV2	-	-	TRBJ1-2	TGTGCCAGCAGTGAAGCGAGCAGGGATGAAGGCTACACCTTC	CASSEASRDEGYTF
TRBV7-2	TRBD2	-	TRBJ2-3	TGTGCCAGCAGCCCGAGCTCGGGTAGCGGGAGAGATACGCAGTATTTT	CASSPSSGSGRDTQYF
TRBV5-1	-	-	TRBJ2-3	TGCGCCAGCAGCTTGGAGGGGGGCACAGATACGCAGTATTTT	CASSLEGGTDTQYF
TRBV28	TRBD1	-	TRBJ1-2	TGTGCCAGCAGTCCACCCCTATGGACAGGGTATGAGGGCTACACCTTC	CASSPPLWTGYEGYTF
TRBV4-1	TRBD1	-	TRBJ1-1	TGCGCCAGCAGCCAAGAACAGGGGTTCGGGGAAGCTTTCTTT	CASSQEQGFGEAFF
TRBV9	TRBD2	-	TRBJ2-1	TGTGCCAGCAGCGTAGGGGGACTAGCGGGTATGATTTCCTACAATGAGCAGTTCTTC	CASSVGGLAGMISYNEQFF
TRBV5-1	TRBD1	-	TRBJ1-1	TGCGCCAGCAGAACTGGGGACAGGGCAATCCGGAACACTGAAGCTTTCTTT	CASRTGDRAIRNTEAFF
TRBV14	TRBD2	-	TRBJ2-3	TGTGCCAGCAGCCCGAGCCGGGGGGTCGCAGATACGCAGTATTTT	CASSPSRGVADTQYF
TRBV19	-	-	TRBJ1-5	TGTGCCAGTAGTGTATGGACAGATAGCAATCAGCCCCAGCATTTT	CASSVWTDSNQPQHF
TRBV28	-	-	TRBJ1-1	TGTGCCAGCAGTTTAGGCAACCTGAACACTGAAGCTTTCTTT	CASSLGNLNTEAFF
TRBV2	TRBD1	once	TRBJ1-1	TGTGCCAGCAGTCCCCGGACAGGCTGGGCGGTTACGGATCGAAACACTGAAGCTTTCTTT	CASSPRTGWAVTDRNTEAFF
TRBV18	-	few	TRBJ1-5	TGTGCCAGCTCACCCGGGGGGTACAATCAGCCCCAGCATTTT	CASSPGGYNQPQHF
TRBV14	TRBD1	-	TRBJ1-6	TGTGCCAGCAGCCCAACGGGACAGGGTCTCTCACCCCTCCACTTT	CASSPTGQGLSPLHF
TRBV27	TRBD1	-	TRBJ1-2	TGTGCCAGCAGTTTGACAGGGATCAATGGCTACACCTTC	CASSLTGINGYTF